The rows below give T cell receptor beta chains drawn from one sample of a study of blood T cell repertoires in COVID-19. The protocol was immunoSEQ multiplex PCR, while the TCRdb copy is restricted to in-frame clones and leaves out a portion. The table shows approximately 150,000 clones, with 86% occurring only once. Sequenced input: peripheral blood. These receptors were collected from a woman between 70 and 85 years old with acute or convalescent COVID-19. Each CDR3 is given with its conserved first and last residue. The order of the fields is clone size, J gene, V gene, D gene, CDR3 DNA, CDR3 protein. The D gene is left open where the match is weak. Not all rows give a size; the values are once, few, many and, for expanded clones, a class.

clone_size: once; j_call: TRBJ1-2; v_call: TRBV7-2; d_call: NA; cdr3_nt: TGTGCCAGCAGCTCCCCGGGGGGTAACTATGGCTACACCTTC; cdr3_aa: CASSSPGGNYGYTF
clone_size: NA; j_call: TRBJ2-3; v_call: TRBV9; d_call: NA; cdr3_nt: TGTGCCAGCAGCGTAGTCGCGGGGCTCACAGATACGCAGTATTTT; cdr3_aa: CASSVVAGLTDTQYF
clone_size: NA; j_call: TRBJ2-7; v_call: TRBV5-6; d_call: TRBD1; cdr3_nt: TGTGCCAGCAGCTTGCGACAGGGGGGTTACGAGCAGTACTTC; cdr3_aa: CASSLRQGGYEQYF
clone_size: NA; j_call: TRBJ2-7; v_call: TRBV5-6; d_call: NA; cdr3_nt: TGTGCCAGCAGCTTGGGTAGCCTCAGCTCCTACGAGCAGTACTTC; cdr3_aa: CASSLGSLSSYEQYF
clone_size: NA; j_call: TRBJ1-6; v_call: TRBV6-5; d_call: TRBD1; cdr3_nt: TGTGCCAGCAGGGACAGGGTGTATAATTCACCCCTCCACTTT; cdr3_aa: CASRDRVYNSPLHF
clone_size: NA; j_call: TRBJ2-1; v_call: TRBV7-9; d_call: NA; cdr3_nt: TGTGCCAGCAGCCGCAGGTTAGACGCCTACAATGAGCAGTTCTTC; cdr3_aa: CASSRRLDAYNEQFF
clone_size: NA; j_call: TRBJ1-5; v_call: TRBV23-1; d_call: NA; cdr3_nt: TGCGCCAGCAGTCTAGTCGAGCAGGGTCGCCAGCCCCAGCATTTT; cdr3_aa: CASSLVEQGRQPQHF
clone_size: NA; j_call: TRBJ1-2; v_call: TRBV21-1; d_call: NA; cdr3_nt: TGTGCCAGCAGCAGGAAAGGGGGACAGCACTACTATGGCTACACCTTC; cdr3_aa: CASSRKGGQHYYGYTF
clone_size: NA; j_call: TRBJ1-2; v_call: TRBV7-2; d_call: NA; cdr3_nt: TGTGCCAGCAGCTTAGCGTCGATGGGGCATGGCTACACCTTC; cdr3_aa: CASSLASMGHGYTF
clone_size: NA; j_call: TRBJ2-2; v_call: TRBV4-1; d_call: NA; cdr3_nt: TGCGCCAGCAGCCAAGGGCTCCTGATGAACACCGGGGAGCTGTTTTTT; cdr3_aa: CASSQGLLMNTGELFF
clone_size: NA; j_call: TRBJ1-5; v_call: TRBV19; d_call: NA; cdr3_nt: TGTGCCAGTAGTACCCAGGTAGACTATAGCAATCAGCCCCAGCATTTT; cdr3_aa: CASSTQVDYSNQPQHF
clone_size: NA; j_call: TRBJ2-7; v_call: TRBV18; d_call: TRBD1; cdr3_nt: TGTGCCAGCTCACCCGGGACAGACTACGAGCAGTACTTC; cdr3_aa: CASSPGTDYEQYF
clone_size: NA; j_call: TRBJ1-3; v_call: TRBV6-5; d_call: NA; cdr3_nt: TGTGCCAGCAGTTCCAGGCCCAACTCTGGAAACACCATATATTTT; cdr3_aa: CASSSRPNSGNTIYF
clone_size: NA; j_call: TRBJ1-2; v_call: TRBV7-9; d_call: NA; cdr3_nt: TGTGCCAGCAGCTTAGCGCATGATAGGGGTGGTGGCTACACCTTC; cdr3_aa: CASSLAHDRGGGYTF
clone_size: NA; j_call: TRBJ2-1; v_call: TRBV6-6; d_call: NA; cdr3_nt: TGTGCCAGCAGCTTTAGCGGCAATGAGCAGTTCTTC; cdr3_aa: CASSFSGNEQFF
clone_size: NA; j_call: TRBJ2-6; v_call: TRBV29-1; d_call: TRBD1; cdr3_nt: TGCAGCGCGTTATTGGGGACAGCCTTCTCTGGGGCCAACGTCCTGACTTTC; cdr3_aa: CSALLGTAFSGANVLTF
clone_size: few; j_call: TRBJ1-1; v_call: TRBV12-3/TRBV12-4; d_call: TRBD1; cdr3_nt: TGTGCCACAATCAGGGGGCTGTACACTGAAGCTTTCTTT; cdr3_aa: CATIRGLYTEAFF
clone_size: NA; j_call: TRBJ2-3; v_call: TRBV7-9; d_call: TRBD1; cdr3_nt: TGTGCCAGCAGCTTATATGGGACAGGATCAGATACGCAGTATTTT; cdr3_aa: CASSLYGTGSDTQYF
clone_size: NA; j_call: TRBJ1-2; v_call: TRBV5-1; d_call: NA; cdr3_nt: TGCGCCAGCAGCTCGGGATATGGCTACACCTTC; cdr3_aa: CASSSGYGYTF